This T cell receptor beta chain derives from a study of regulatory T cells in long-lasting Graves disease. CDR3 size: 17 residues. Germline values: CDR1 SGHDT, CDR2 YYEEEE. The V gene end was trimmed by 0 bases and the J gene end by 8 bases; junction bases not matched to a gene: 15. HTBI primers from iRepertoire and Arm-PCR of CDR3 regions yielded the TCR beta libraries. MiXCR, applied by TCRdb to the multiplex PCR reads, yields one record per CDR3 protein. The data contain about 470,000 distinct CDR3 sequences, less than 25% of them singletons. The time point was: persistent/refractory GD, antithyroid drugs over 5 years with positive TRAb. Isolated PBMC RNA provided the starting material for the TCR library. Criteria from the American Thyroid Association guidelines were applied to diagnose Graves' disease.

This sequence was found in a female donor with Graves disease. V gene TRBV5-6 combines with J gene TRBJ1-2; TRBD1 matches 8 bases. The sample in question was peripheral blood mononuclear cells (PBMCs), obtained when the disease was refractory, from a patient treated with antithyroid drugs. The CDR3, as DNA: TGTGCCAGCAGCTTGGAGTCGGGGACAGGAGACCTCTGGGGCTACACCTTC. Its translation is CASSLESGTGDLWGYTF.